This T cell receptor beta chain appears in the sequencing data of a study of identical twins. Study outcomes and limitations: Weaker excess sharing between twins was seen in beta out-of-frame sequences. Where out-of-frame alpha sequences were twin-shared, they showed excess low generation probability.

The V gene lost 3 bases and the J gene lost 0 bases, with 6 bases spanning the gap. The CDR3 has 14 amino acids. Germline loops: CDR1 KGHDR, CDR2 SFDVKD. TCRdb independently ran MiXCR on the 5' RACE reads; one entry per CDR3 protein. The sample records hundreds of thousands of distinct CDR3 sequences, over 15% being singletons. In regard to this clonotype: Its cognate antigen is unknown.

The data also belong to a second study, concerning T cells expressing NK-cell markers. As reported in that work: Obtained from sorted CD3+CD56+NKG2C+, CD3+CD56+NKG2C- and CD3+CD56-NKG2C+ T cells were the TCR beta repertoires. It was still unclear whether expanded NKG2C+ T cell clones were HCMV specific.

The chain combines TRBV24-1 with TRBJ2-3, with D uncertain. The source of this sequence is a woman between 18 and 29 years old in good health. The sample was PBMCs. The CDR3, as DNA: TGTGCCACCAGTGATAAAGGGAGCACAGATACGCAGTATTTT. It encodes CATSDKGSTDTQYF.